The 21 T cell receptor beta chains below all came from one sample that was sequenced in a study of shared clonotypes between healthy human individuals. Sequencing was performed with immunoSEQ multiplex PCR; in TCRdb, only in-frame clones are kept and a portion is missing. Counted here are more than 2 million clones, roughly 95% occurring once; the ten biggest clones make up about 0.13%. Sequenced sample: naive CD4+ T cells sorted from blood. Indicated subset: CD45RA+ positively selected. The receptors stem from a man in his late teens or twenties in good health.

The V gene is TRBV11-2, the J gene TRBJ2-3; the match to TRBD2 covers 12 bases. This CDR3 spans 16 amino acids. With V trimmed by 6 bases and J by 2 bases, 6 bases remained unmatched. Looked up from germline, CDR1 is SGHAT and CDR2 is FQNNGV. The CDR3 sequence: CASRGGLAGITDTQYF. The DNA for the CDR3 is TGTGCCAGCAGGGGAGGACTAGCGGGGATCACAGATACGCAGTATTTT.

This clone was seen many times. The chain joins TRBV11-2 to TRBJ2-7; D gene unclear. Trimming stripped 2 bases from V and 0 bases from J, with 14 bases between. This CDR3 comprises 16 residues. Germline V gives CDR1 SGHAT, CDR2 FQNNGV. CDR3 protein: CASSLSEVPFSYEQYF. The CDR3 nucleotides read TGTGCCAGCAGCTTATCCGAAGTCCCTTTCTCCTACGAGCAGTACTTC. Full variable domain (remainder filled in from reference TRBV11-2 and TRBJ2-7): EAGVAQSPRYKIIEKRQSVAFWCNPISGHATLYWYQQILGQGPKLLIQFQNNGVVDDSQLPKDRFSAERLKGVDSTLKIQPAKLEDSAVYLCASSLSEVPFSYEQYFGPGTRLTVT.

This rearrangement joins TRBV18 to TRBJ2-7; tentative D call: TRBD1 (6 bases). Trimming cost V 2 bases and J 2 bases, with 13 bases left between them. The germline V gene encodes CDR1 KGHSH and CDR2 LQKENI. CDR3 length: 15 residues. The CDR3 DNA reads as TGTGCCAGCTCACCAAGCAACAGGGAAGCCTACGAGCAGTACTTC. Translation: CASSPSNREAYEQYF.

As concerns this clone: Within the sample, other DNA sequences also encode this same CDR3. The chain employs TRBV19 and TRBJ1-1; no clear D gene. The CDR3 has 13 residues. V was pared by 4 bases and J by 3 bases, with 9 bases between. CDR1 is LNHDA and CDR2 is SQIVND in the germline V gene (reference sequence). The CDR3 protein is CASSTTVDTEAFF. In DNA form, the CDR3 reads TGTGCCAGTAGTACTACAGTGGACACTGAAGCTTTCTTT.

The V gene is TRBV7-8, the J gene TRBJ2-7; no reliable D call. Trimming cost V 5 bases and J 3 bases, with 8 bases left between them. CDR3 length equals 12 residues. The germline gives CDR1 SGHVS, CDR2 FQNEAQ. Here the CDR3 reads CASSRGFYEQYF. Written as DNA, the CDR3 is TGTGCCAGCAGCCGAGGTTTCTACGAGCAGTACTTC. The full variable domain, rest sourced from reference TRBV7-8 and TRBJ2-7, is GAGVSQSPRYKVAKRGQDVALRCDPISGHVSLFWYQQALGQGPEFLTYFQNEAQLDKSGLPSDRFFAERPEGSVSTLKIQRTQQEDSAVYLCASSRGFYEQYFGPGTRLTVT.

The V call is TRBV27, the J call TRBJ1-2; TRBD1 might be the D (6 bases). The V end lost 6 bases, the J end lost 2 bases, and 13 bases lay between the germline ends. CDR1 is MNHEY and CDR2 is SMNVEV in the germline V gene (reference sequence). The CDR3 runs to 14 residues. In nucleotides, the CDR3 is TGTGCCAGCAGAATCTCGGGGGCGAACTATGGCTACACCTTC. Protein: CASRISGANYGYTF.

The CDR3 reads CASSYPSGGSEKLFF. In DNA form, the CDR3 reads TGTGCCAGCAGTTACCCCTCGGGGGGAAGCGAAAAACTGTTTTTT. The rearrangement uses TRBV2 and TRBJ1-4; possibly TRBD1 for D (5 bases). Per the germline V gene, CDR1 is SNHLY and CDR2 is FYNNEI. The CDR3 is 15 amino acids. V was pared by 5 bases and J by 8 bases, with 18 bases between. Supplemented by reference TRBV2 and TRBJ1-4, the full variable domain reads EPEVTQTPSHQVTQMGQEVILRCVPISNHLYFYWYRQILGQKVEFLVSFYNNEISEKSEIFDDQFSVERPDGSNFTLKIRSTKLEDSAMYFCASSYPSGGSEKLFFGSGTQLSVL.

V usage is TRBV27 and J usage is TRBJ1-2; TRBD1 matches 8 bases. Germline V gene sequence: CDR1 MNHEY, CDR2 SMNVEV (reference sequence). The CDR3 covers 13 residues. The ends lost 2 bases at V and 8 bases at J; junction bases unmatched: 4. The CDR3 reads CASSLTTGEGYTF. CDR3 DNA sequence: TGTGCCAGCAGTTTAACGACAGGGGAGGGCTACACCTTC.

This chain connects TRBV30 to TRBJ1-6, with D possibly TRBD1 on 6 matching bases. The germline CDR1 and CDR2 sequences are GTSNPN and SVGIG (reference sequence). V shed 0 bases and J shed 9 bases, with 15 bases lying between them. CDR3 length: 15 residues. CDR3 sequence (DNA): TGTGCCTGGAGTGTAGAGGGGGGGCTGTCTTCACCCCTCCACTTT. Its translation: CAWSVEGGLSSPLHF.

The V gene is TRBV10-2, the J gene TRBJ2-7; D gene uncertain. From germline, CDR1 is WSHSY and CDR2 SAAADI. V gave up 6 bases and J gave up 0 bases, with 12 bases separating them. The length of the CDR3 is 14 residues. The CDR3 region is CASSPQVPSYEQYF. The CDR3 bases are TGCGCCAGCAGCCCCCAGGTTCCCTCCTACGAGCAGTACTTC.

CDR3 protein: CASSPQGEAGELFF. The CDR3 DNA reads TGCGCCAGCAGCCCGCAAGGAGAAGCCGGGGAGCTGTTTTTT. The chain uses TRBV5-1 and TRBJ2-2; no firm D call. Trimming cost V 4 bases and J 6 bases, with 13 bases left between them. The CDR3 sequence is 14 residues long. Germline V CDR1 and CDR2: SGHRS, YFSETQ.

V is TRBV30 and J is TRBJ1-1; perhaps TRBD1 as D (5 bases). From germline, CDR1 is GTSNPN and CDR2 SVGIG (reference sequence). Trimming stripped 4 bases from V and 3 bases from J, with 18 bases between. The CDR3 is 15 amino acids. CDR3 sequence reads: CAWTLRGLGYTEAFF. The CDR3 coding sequence is TGTGCCTGGACGTTAAGGGGATTGGGCTACACTGAAGCTTTCTTT. The full variable domain, its missing parts supplied by reference TRBV30 and TRBJ1-1, is SQTIHQWPATLVQPVGSPLSLECTVEGTSNPNLYWYRQAAGRGLQLLFYSVGIGQISSEVPQNLSASRPQDRQFILSSKKLLLSDSGFYLCAWTLRGLGYTEAFFGQGTRLTVV.

The CDR3 nucleotides are TGTGCCAGCAGCTTCCTAAAGAACTATGGCTACACCTTC. Its protein is CASSFLKNYGYTF. This sequence joins TRBV7-9 and TRBJ1-2; D gene ambiguous. Deletions cut 3 bases from V and 2 bases from J, with 7 bases between. Per germline, CDR1 SEHNR and CDR2 FQNEAQ (reference sequence). The CDR3 length is 13 residues.

The CDR3 protein is CSVYGQITDTQYF. CDR3 nucleotide sequence: TGCAGCGTTTACGGACAGATCACAGATACGCAGTATTTT. The chain combines TRBV29-1 with TRBJ2-3, with TRBD1 as a possible D gene (6 bases). The CDR3 is made up of 13 amino acids. Germline V CDR1 and CDR2: SQVTM, ANQGSEA. V dropped 5 bases and J dropped 2 bases, with 11 bases sitting between them.

V and J are TRBV20-1 and TRBJ2-3; no firm D call. The CDR3 covers 11 residues. Germline CDR1 DFQATT, CDR2 SNEGSKA (reference sequence). V was trimmed by 3 bases and J by 5 bases, leaving 6 bases between them. The CDR3 DNA reads as TGCAGTGCTAGCGTAGGAGATACGCAGTATTTT. It yields the protein CSASVGDTQYF.

The V call is TRBV25-1, the J call TRBJ2-3; D is possibly TRBD1 (6 bases). V shed 8 bases and J shed 3 bases, with 18 bases lying between them. CDR3 size: 15 residues. CDR1 is MGHDK and CDR2 is SYGVNS in the germline V gene. CDR3 protein: CASGGRAPRTDTQYF. CDR3 DNA sequence: TGTGCCAGCGGGGGCAGGGCTCCGAGGACAGATACGCAGTATTTT.

The J gene is TRBJ2-5, the V gene TRBV5-4; TRBD2 might be the D (6 bases). The CDR3 runs to 16 residues. Trimming took off 3 bases at V and 1 base at J, with 16 bases between the two ends. Germline-derived CDR1 and CDR2 are SGHNT and YYREEE (reference sequence). CDR3 bases: TGTGCCAGCAGCTGGCTCACGGGACTGTCCCAAGAGACCCAGTACTTC. Residues: CASSWLTGLSQETQYF.

This clone has a single count. The V and J genes are TRBV5-1 and TRBJ1-2; TRBD1 might be the D (5 bases). Trimming stripped 4 bases from V and 5 bases from J, with 12 bases between. Germline CDR1 reads SGHRS; CDR2 reads YFSETQ. This CDR3 spans 13 amino acids. In nucleotides, the CDR3 is TGCGCCAGCAGCAGGGACTTGGGATATGGCTACACCTTC. Amino acid sequence: CASSRDLGYGYTF.

This clone showed up just once. The chain has TRBV27 and TRBJ2-1; perhaps TRBD1 as D (6 bases). The germline gives CDR1 MNHEY, CDR2 SMNVEV (reference sequence). V was trimmed by 0 bases and J by 7 bases, leaving 16 bases between them. The CDR3 consists of 16 residues. CDR3 region: CASSLSGGSGANEQFF. Here the CDR3 DNA reads TGTGCCAGCAGTTTATCCGGAGGTTCAGGGGCGAATGAGCAGTTCTTC.

This chain uses TRBV28 with TRBJ1-5; D is perhaps TRBD1 (5 bases). The CDR3 has 20 amino acids. V was trimmed by 4 bases and J by 0 bases, leaving 25 bases between them. Per the germline V gene, CDR1 is MDHEN and CDR2 is SYDVKM. The CDR3 DNA follows: TGTGCCAGCAGTTACATCCTCTGGGGCCGCGGATCCTATAGCAATCAGCCCCAGCATTTT. This encodes CASSYILWGRGSYSNQPQHF.

The chain carries TRBV5-1 and TRBJ1-2; 7 nucleotides agree with TRBD1. V lost 4 bases and J lost 0; bases outside the gene matches: 15. This CDR3 comprises 18 residues. Germline CDR1 and CDR2: SGHRS and YFSETQ. This CDR3 reads CASSPRTGTARSNYGYTF. Here the CDR3 DNA reads TGCGCCAGCAGCCCACGTACCGGGACAGCCAGGTCTAACTATGGCTACACCTTC.